This passage covers 22 T cell receptor beta chains from one sample sequenced in a study of low-dose radiotherapy and immunotherapy resistance in tumors. Time point indicated: after trial treatment. Specified treatment: LDRT plus nivolumab, ipilimumab, low-dose cyclophosphamide and aspirin (RACIN trial). cDNA synthesis used a TRAV/TRBV-specific primer set for both chains. A constant-region primer paired with the V-primer adapter amplified TCRs over about 20 PCR cycles. TCRdb re-called the reads through MiXCR, storing one row per CDR3 protein. The profile shows more than 90,000 distinct CDR3 sequences, about 20% of them singletons. The sample consisted of PBMCs, taken after low-dose radiotherapy plus immunotherapy. These receptors were obtained from a male donor with prostate cancer.

This clonotype was observed a few times. A much larger clone lies a single base off, so this may be a read error. The chain joins TRBV12-3 or TRBV12-4 to TRBJ2-5, with 10 bases aligning to TRBD1. The CDR3 runs to 16 residues. The ends lost 2 bases at V and 5 bases at J; junction bases unmatched: 8. CDR3 loop: CASSLSGTGERETQYF. CDR3 nucleotides: TGTGCCAGCAGTTTATCCGGGACAGGGGAAAGGGAGACCCAGTACTTC.

This clonotype was recorded many times. The chain is built from TRBV5-1 and TRBJ1-5; TRBD1 matches at 9 bases. The germline V gene encodes CDR1 SGHRS and CDR2 YFSETQ. V lost 3 bases to trimming and J lost 5 bases; unmatched junction nucleotides: 3. The CDR3 length is 14 residues. CDR3 amino acids: CASSSGQGHQPQHF. DNA for the CDR3: TGCGCCAGCAGCTCGGGACAGGGCCATCAGCCCCAGCATTTT.

This clonotype came up a few times. Here the CDR3 reads CASSFRPPPTQGKNQPQHF. The CDR3 nucleotides read TGTGCCAGCAGTTTTCGCCCCCCCCCCACACAGGGGAAAAATCAGCCCCAGCATTTT. The chain uses TRBV27 and TRBJ1-5; 7 nucleotides agree with TRBD1. Unmatched junction bases numbered 18, after V lost 3 bases and J lost 4 bases. Germline loops: CDR1 MNHEY, CDR2 SMNVEV (reference sequence). The CDR3 extends over 19 amino acids.

This clonotype came up many times. The V gene is TRBV3-1, the J gene TRBJ2-2; D call uncertain. The CDR3 totals 13 residues. Trimming cost V 3 bases and J 3 bases, with 5 bases left between them. Germline CDR1 reads LGHDT; CDR2 reads YNNKEL (reference sequence). The CDR3: CASSHPDTGELFF. The CDR3 DNA reads TGTGCCAGCAGCCACCCGGACACCGGGGAGCTGTTTTTT.

The V gene is TRBV18, the J gene TRBJ1-2, with a tentative D call TRBD1 (6 bases). Germline CDR1 is KGHSH and CDR2 is LQKENI. The CDR3 is made up of 18 amino acids. Trimming stripped 2 bases from V and 1 base from J, with 20 bases between. The DNA for the CDR3 is TGTGCCAGCTCACCATCGACCCGAAGGACAGAGGTTAACTATGGCTACACCTTC. It codes for CASSPSTRRTEVNYGYTF.

The genes are TRBV4-3 and TRBJ2-6, with 10 positions matching TRBD1. J gave up 1 base and V 4 bases, and 1 base lay outside the gene matches. CDR1 and CDR2 (germline): LGHNA, YSLEER. This CDR3 contains 16 residues. The CDR3 here is CASSRDRGSGANVLTF. The CDR3 region has the DNA TGCGCCAGCAGCCGGGACAGGGGATCTGGGGCCAACGTCCTGACTTTC.

The chain has TRBV3-1 and TRBJ2-5; 8 bases map to TRBD1. Germline-derived CDR1 and CDR2 are LGHDT and YNNKEL (reference sequence). V lost 0 bases, J lost 1 base, and 7 bases stayed unmatched. This CDR3 comprises 17 residues. CDR3 coding DNA: TGTGCCAGCAGCCAAGAATTGACAGGGGTATTCCAAGAGACCCAGTACTTC. This translates into CASSQELTGVFQETQYF.

Ten or more counts support this clonotype. This chain connects TRBV29-1 to TRBJ2-5; weak D call: TRBD2 (6 bases). Between the trimmed V and J ends, which lost 5 bases and 5 bases, there was a span of 9 bases. Germline CDR1 reads SQVTM; CDR2 reads ANQGSEA. CDR3 length: 11 residues. CDR3 protein: CSVLGGETQYF. The CDR3 DNA reads as TGCAGCGTTCTAGGAGGGGAGACCCAGTACTTC.

This clonotype was detected only once. The V gene is TRBV28, the J gene TRBJ2-1; no reliable D call. The CDR3 is 14 residues long. The germline V gene encodes CDR1 MDHEN and CDR2 SYDVKM. V was clipped by 3 bases and J by 4 bases, with 10 bases between them. Written as DNA, the CDR3 is TGTGCCAGCAGTTTGGCCGGCCTGTACAATGAGCAGTTCTTC. This encodes CASSLAGLYNEQFF. Based on the CDR3 plus reference TRBV28 and TRBJ2-1, the full variable domain is DVKVTQSSRYLVKRTGEKVFLECVQDMDHENMFWYRQDPGLGLRLIYFSYDVKMKEKGDIPEGYSVSREKKERFSLILESASTNQTSMYLCASSLAGLYNEQFFGPGTRLTVL.

This clonotype was observed at least ten times. The chain recombines TRBV20-1 with TRBJ2-7; TRBD1 matches 8 bases. V lost 6 bases to trimming and J lost 4 bases; unmatched junction nucleotides: 8. The CDR3 has 13 residues. Germline V gene lookup returns CDR1 DFQATT and CDR2 SNEGSKA (reference sequence). This CDR3 reads CSARGRGRYEQYF. Here the CDR3 DNA reads TGCAGTGCCAGGGGGCGGGGAAGGTACGAGCAGTACTTC.

This clonotype was counted many times. DNA of the CDR3: TGTGCCAGCAGCGCTAACCTATTAGCCGGGGAGCTGTTTTTT. Its translation is CASSANLLAGELFF. V and J are TRBV9 and TRBJ2-2; D not resolved. Germline CDR1 is SGDLS and CDR2 is YYNGEE. V lost 3 bases to trimming and J lost 6 bases, with 12 bases between them. CDR3 length: 14 amino acids. Variable domain in full (rest from reference TRBV9 and TRBJ2-2): DSGVTQTPKHLITATGQRVTLRCSPRSGDLSVYWYQQSLDQGLQFLIQYYNGEERAKGNILERFSAQQFPDLHSELNLSSLELGDSALYFCASSANLLAGELFFGEGSRLTVL.

This clonotype has a count of ten or more. This chain links TRBV20-1 with TRBJ2-5, with D possibly matching TRBD1 (5 bases). Per the germline V gene, CDR1 is DFQATT and CDR2 is SNEGSKA (reference sequence). V was trimmed by 2 bases and J by 5 bases, leaving 6 bases between them. The CDR3 extends over 11 amino acids. The CDR3 DNA reads TGCAGTGCTAGAAGGGGCGAGACCCAGTACTTC. It specifies CSARRGETQYF.

V gene TRBV15 combines with J gene TRBJ2-6; D remains unclear. The CDR3 has 15 residues. The germline gives CDR1 LNHNV, CDR2 YYDKDF (reference sequence). The V end was cut by 0 bases, the J end by 1 base, with 4 bases between. CDR3 in amino acids: CATSREGSGANVLTF. CDR3 bases: TGTGCCACCAGCAGAGAAGGGTCTGGGGCCAACGTCCTGACTTTC.

This clonotype was counted ten times or more. V and J are TRBV5-4 and TRBJ2-2; 9 nucleotides agree with TRBD1. The CDR3 covers 14 residues. J was trimmed by 3 bases and V by 3 bases; bases with no gene match: 0. The germline CDR1 and CDR2 sequences are SGHNT and YYREEE (reference sequence). This CDR3 is CASSWDRDTGELFF. In DNA, the CDR3 is TGTGCCAGCAGCTGGGACAGGGACACCGGGGAGCTGTTTTTT.

J is TRBJ2-3 and V is TRBV3-1, with TRBD1 as a possible D gene (5 bases). This CDR3 comprises 15 residues. V was shortened by 1 base and J by 3 bases, with 11 bases between the two germline ends. The germline gives CDR1 LGHDT, CDR2 YNNKEL (reference sequence). The CDR3 DNA follows: TGTGCCAGCAGCCAAGTGGGGCTAGAGACAGATACGCAGTATTTT. Encoded protein: CASSQVGLETDTQYF.

This clonotype was picked up many times. The chain has TRBV6-2 or TRBV6-3 and TRBJ2-5; D is unclear. The V and J ends lost 5 bases and 4 bases respectively, with 11 bases between them. The CDR3 covers 13 residues. The germline gives CDR1 MNHEY, CDR2 SVGEGT. In DNA, the CDR3 is TGTGCCAGCAGTGCTGAGAGGATAGAGACCCAGTACTTC. Translating gives CASSAERIETQYF.

Concerning this clonotype itself: A far larger clone lies a single base away; this is likely a read error. The chain has TRBV13 and TRBJ2-5; the match to TRBD1 covers 9 bases. The CDR3 consists of 15 residues. Per the germline V gene, CDR1 is PRHDT and CDR2 is FYEKMQ (reference sequence). CDR3 bases: TGTGTCAGCAGCCCGACGACAGGGGGTGGGGAGACCCAGTACTTC. Translated, it gives CVSSPTTGGGETQYF.

Turning to this clonotype: It differs at one base from a far larger clone, so likely a read error. This chain links TRBV4-2 with TRBJ2-5, with 7 bases matching TRBD2. The CDR3 spans 16 residues. Germline CDR1 reads LGHNA; CDR2 reads YNFKEQ. J lost 11 bases, V lost 1 base, and 16 bases had no gene match. The CDR3 loop is CASSQVELGGYNEQYF. The CDR3, as DNA: TGTGCCAGCAGCCAAGTCGAACTGGGGGGGTACAATGAGCAGTACTTC.

With regard to this clonotype: A far larger clone is one base from this, pointing to a likely read error. The chain couples TRBV6-1 to TRBJ2-5; 9 nucleotides agree with TRBD1. The CDR3 is 15 amino acids. The V gene's germline CDR1 is MNHNS and CDR2 SASEGT. V was pared by 7 bases and J by 4 bases, with 10 bases of the junction left unmatched. The CDR3 region has the DNA TGTGCCAGCATCCCGACAGGGGGTGTTGGAGAGACCCAGTACTTC. It yields the protein CASIPTGGVGETQYF.

This clonotype has ten or more counts. This chain links TRBV7-9 with TRBJ2-7, with D possibly TRBD1 on 5 matching bases. CDR3 length equals 12 residues. The germline CDR1 and CDR2 sequences are SEHNR and FQNEAQ (reference sequence). The ends were cut back, 4 bases at V and 4 bases at J, with 8 bases in the middle. DNA for the CDR3: TGTGCCAGCAGCTGGACAAGTTACGAGCAGTACTTC. It encodes CASSWTSYEQYF. Full variable domain (remainder filled in from reference TRBV7-9 and TRBJ2-7): DTGVSQNPRHKITKRGQNVTFRCDPISEHNRLYWYRQTLGQGPEFLTYFQNEAQLEKSRLLSDRFSAERPKGSFSTLEIQRTEQGDSAMYLCASSWTSYEQYFGPGTRLTVT.

This clonotype was observed at least ten times. The chain has TRBV12-3 or TRBV12-4 and TRBJ1-1; D ambiguous. V was trimmed by 7 bases and J by 4 bases, leaving 10 bases between them. This CDR3 contains 12 residues. Here the CDR3 reads CASTLGITEAFF. Here the CDR3 DNA reads TGTGCCAGCACGCTGGGAATCACTGAAGCTTTCTTT.

Worth noting for this clonotype: A far larger clone lies a single base away; this is likely a read error. This chain connects TRBV6-6 to TRBJ2-7, with D tentatively TRBD2 (6 bases). CDR1 and CDR2 from the germline V gene are MNHNY and SVGAGI (reference sequence). The ends were cut back, 5 bases at V and 9 bases at J, with 23 bases in the middle. The CDR3 is made up of 15 amino acids. The CDR3 DNA reads as TGTGCCAGCAGTGACTGGGACGGGGAGGTCGGCGTGCAGTACTTC. Its protein is CASSDWDGEVGVQYF.